Presented here are 13 T cell receptor beta chains from one specimen sequenced in a study of OX40 agonist ivuxolimab in advanced cancers. Sequencing used immunoSEQ multiplex PCR; TCRdb keeps in-frame clones, though not all of them. This sample yields around 39,000 clones, of which roughly 82% are seen a single time; 1.5% to 2% belongs to the top ten. The specimen was CD4+ or CD8+ T cells sorted from blood, collected in a trial of the OX40 agonist ivuxolimab. The source of these receptors is an adult with an advanced solid tumor such as melanoma, head and neck, liver or kidney cancer.

The chain employs TRBV2 and TRBJ1-6; 9 nucleotides line up with TRBD1. The ends lost 7 bases at V and 8 bases at J; junction bases unmatched: 6. The CDR3 consists of 14 residues. CDR1 is SNHLY and CDR2 is FYNNEI in the germline V gene. The CDR3 here is CASIPGQGDSPLHF. Written as DNA, the CDR3 is TGTGCCAGCATCCCGGGACAGGGAGATTCACCCCTCCACTTT.

The chain couples TRBV29-1 to TRBJ2-1; TRBD2 matches 7 bases. CDR1 SQVTM and CDR2 ANQGSEA come from the germline V gene. The CDR3 spans 14 residues. V was clipped by 7 bases and J by 0 bases; unmatched bases: 6. DNA for the CDR3: TGCAGCGCCCGGGACTACAGCTCCTACAATGAGCAGTTCTTC. This gives the protein CSARDYSSYNEQFF.

The chain employs TRBV29-1 and TRBJ2-7; the D call may be TRBD1 or TRBD2 (7 bases each). The CDR3 is 16 residues long. CDR1 is SQVTM and CDR2 is ANQGSEA in the germline V gene. Trimming left V 3 bases short and J 4 bases short, with 22 bases between. CDR3 DNA sequence: TGCAGCGTTGACAGGGGGGGACTCCCACCAATTTACGAGCAGTACTTC. It specifies CSVDRGGLPPIYEQYF.

The chain uses TRBV5-6 and TRBJ1-3, with D possibly TRBD1 on 6 matching bases. This CDR3 comprises 15 residues. Per germline, CDR1 SGHDT and CDR2 YYEEEE. V gave up 5 bases and J gave up 4 bases, with 16 bases separating them. The DNA of the CDR3 is TGTGCCAGCAGAACGGGGGGCGCCTCGGGAAACACCATATATTTT. As protein: CASRTGGASGNTIYF.

The chain has TRBV27 and TRBJ1-5, with no clear D. Looked up from germline, CDR1 is MNHEY and CDR2 is SMNVEV (reference sequence). The CDR3 is 12 residues long. V was shortened by 2 bases and J by 6 bases, with 5 bases between the two germline ends. Here the CDR3 reads CASSLVGQPQHF. CDR3 coding DNA: TGTGCCAGCAGTTTAGTCGGTCAGCCCCAGCATTTT.

The V gene is TRBV30, the J gene TRBJ1-1; D call uncertain. Trimming shortened V by 3 bases and J by 7 bases, and 9 bases separated the two germline ends. This CDR3 region has 11 residues. The germline gives CDR1 GTSNPN, CDR2 SVGIG (reference sequence). The CDR3 DNA follows: TGTGCCTGGAGCGACCTGATTGAAGCTTTCTTT. Residues: CAWSDLIEAFF.

V gene TRBV10-3 combines with J gene TRBJ2-5, with D tentatively TRBD1 or TRBD2 (5 bases each). CDR3 length equals 12 residues. Trimming took 4 bases from V and 4 from J, leaving 7 bases between them. Germline lookup yields CDR1 ENHRY and CDR2 SYGVKD. The chain's CDR3 is CAISGGRETQYF. For the CDR3, the DNA is TGTGCCATCAGTGGGGGGAGAGAGACCCAGTACTTC.

This clone was counted only a few times. The chain uses TRBV18 and TRBJ2-7, with 8 positions matching TRBD2. This CDR3 region has 16 residues. The germline gives CDR1 KGHSH, CDR2 LQKENI. With 6 bases clipped from V and 2 bases from J, the junction kept 12 bases outside the gene matches. The CDR3 loop is CASSPLSGDLTYEQYF. In DNA, the CDR3 is TGTGCCAGCTCCCCCCTTAGCGGGGACTTAACCTACGAGCAGTACTTC.

The chain uses TRBV28 and TRBJ1-4, with D unresolved. Germline CDR1 is MDHEN and CDR2 is SYDVKM. This CDR3 has 13 amino acids. V was clipped by 2 bases and J by 8 bases, with 9 bases between them. The chain's CDR3 is CASSLGSREKLFF. The CDR3 DNA follows: TGTGCCAGCAGTTTAGGGTCCCGGGAAAAACTGTTTTTT.

The chain combines TRBV4-1 with TRBJ2-1; D not resolved. The CDR3 spans 14 residues. Per the germline V gene, CDR1 is MGHRA and CDR2 is YSYEKL. Trimming took 0 bases from V and 4 from J, leaving 7 bases between them. CDR3 sequence (DNA): TGCGCCAGCAGCCAAGAACCAGCATACAATGAGCAGTTCTTC. Amino acid sequence: CASSQEPAYNEQFF.

Only one count was recorded for this clone. This rearrangement joins TRBV28 to TRBJ2-3, with D unresolved. Germline CDR1 is MDHEN and CDR2 is SYDVKM. The CDR3 runs to 12 residues. V was shortened by 7 bases and J by 2 bases, with 7 bases between the two germline ends. DNA of the CDR3: TGTGCCAGCAAGGGCTCCACAGATACGCAGTATTTT. Its protein product is CASKGSTDTQYF. The variable domain in full, with the rest retrieved from reference TRBV28 and TRBJ2-3, is DVKVTQSSRYLVKRTGEKVFLECVQDMDHENMFWYRQDPGLGLRLIYFSYDVKMKEKGDIPEGYSVSREKKERFSLILESASTNQTSMYLCASKGSTDTQYFGPGTRLTVL.

The chain uses TRBV7-6 and TRBJ2-1, with D hard to call. This CDR3 contains 15 residues. Trimming took 1 base from V and 3 from J, leaving 10 bases between them. Germline values: CDR1 SGHVS, CDR2 FNYEAQ. In DNA form, the CDR3 reads TGTGCCAGCAGCTTAGGAGGAGTAGGCTACAATGAGCAGTTCTTC. Translation gives CASSLGGVGYNEQFF.

V and J are TRBV9 and TRBJ2-7; no reliable D call. Germline V CDR1 and CDR2: SGDLS, YYNGEE. V lost 0 bases and J 6 bases, leaving 13 bases between the germline ends. The CDR3 runs 14 residues. Here the CDR3 reads CASSVEDGFGEQYF. The CDR3 region has the DNA TGTGCCAGCAGCGTAGAGGATGGCTTCGGCGAGCAGTACTTC.